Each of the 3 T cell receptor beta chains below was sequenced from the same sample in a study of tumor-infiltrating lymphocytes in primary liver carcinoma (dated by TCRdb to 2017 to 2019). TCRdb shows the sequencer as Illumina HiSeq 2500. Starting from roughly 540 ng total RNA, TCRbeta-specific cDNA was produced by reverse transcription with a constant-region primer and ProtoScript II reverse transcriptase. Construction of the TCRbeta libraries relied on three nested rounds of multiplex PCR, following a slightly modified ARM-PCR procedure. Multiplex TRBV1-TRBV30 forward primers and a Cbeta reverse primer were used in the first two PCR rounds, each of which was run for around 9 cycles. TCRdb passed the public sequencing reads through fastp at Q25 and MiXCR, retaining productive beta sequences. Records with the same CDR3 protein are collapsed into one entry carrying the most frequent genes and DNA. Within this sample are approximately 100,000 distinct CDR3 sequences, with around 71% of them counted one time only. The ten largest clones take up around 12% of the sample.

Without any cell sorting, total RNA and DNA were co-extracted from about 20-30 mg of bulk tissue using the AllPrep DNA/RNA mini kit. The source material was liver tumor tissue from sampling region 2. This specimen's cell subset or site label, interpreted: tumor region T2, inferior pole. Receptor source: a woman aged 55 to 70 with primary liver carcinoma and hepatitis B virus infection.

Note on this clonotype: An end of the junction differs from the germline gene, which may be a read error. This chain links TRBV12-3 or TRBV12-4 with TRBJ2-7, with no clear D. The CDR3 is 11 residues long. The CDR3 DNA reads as TGTGCCAGCCGTAGGTTCAACGAGCACTACTTC. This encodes CASRRFNEHYF.

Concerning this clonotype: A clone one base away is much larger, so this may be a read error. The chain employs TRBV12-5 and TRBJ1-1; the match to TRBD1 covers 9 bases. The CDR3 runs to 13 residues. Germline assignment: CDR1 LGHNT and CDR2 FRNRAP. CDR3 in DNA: TGTGCTAGTGCAGGACAGGGGAACACTGAAGCTTCCTTT. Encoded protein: CASAGQGNTEASF.

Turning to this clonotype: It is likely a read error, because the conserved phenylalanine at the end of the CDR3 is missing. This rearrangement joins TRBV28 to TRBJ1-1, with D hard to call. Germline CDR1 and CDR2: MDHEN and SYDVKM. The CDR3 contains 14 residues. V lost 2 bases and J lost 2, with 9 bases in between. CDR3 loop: CASSLTQINTEAFS. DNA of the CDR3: TGTGCCAGCAGTTTAACCCAAATCAACACTGAAGCTTTCTCT.